This T cell receptor beta chain stems from a study of blood T cell repertoires in COVID-19. Repertoires were generated with immunoSEQ multiplex PCR, while TCRdb's copy carries only in-frame clones and drops some. The profile shows 95,000 to 100,000 clones, 85% to 95% of them singletons. The CDR3 loop spans 12 amino acids. The ends were cut back, 4 bases at V and 0 bases at J, with 4 bases in the middle. Germline CDR1 reads SNHLY; CDR2 reads FYNNEI. The gene calls are TRBV2 and TRBJ2-7; D gene uncertain. The specimen sequenced was peripheral blood. This receptor was identified in a man aged 45-60 years with active COVID-19. The CDR3 sequence is CASSVLSYEQYF. In DNA form, the CDR3 reads TGTGCCAGCAGTGTTCTCTCCTACGAGCAGTACTTC.